These T cell receptor beta chains were read from a single sample in a study of response to subunit inactivated influenza vaccine. TCRdb re-called the RT-PCR reads through MiXCR, storing one row per CDR3 protein. The repertoire has 550,000 to 800,000 distinct CDR3 sequences, approximately 15% of them found once; the top ten carry approximately 7%. Specimen: PBMCs from blood, collected roughly 15 days before vaccination. The receptors here all came from a man aged 50-59 years who received an inactivated influenza vaccine. The CDR3 runs from the conserved cysteine through the conserved F or W. Each record gives: J gene, clone size, D gene, V gene, CDR3 length, CDR3 protein, CDR3 DNA. The D gene is left open where the match is weak. Clone size is shown for a subset of rows, as once, few, many or a class of expanded clone.

j_gene: TRBJ2-2
abundance: few
d_gene: .
v_gene: TRBV20-1
len: 12
CDR3aa: CSASAGTGELFF
CDR3nt: TGCAGTGCTAGTGCCGGGACCGGGGAGCTGTTTTTT

j_gene: TRBJ1-5
abundance: .
d_gene: TRBD1
v_gene: TRBV2
len: 15
CDR3aa: CASNRDRTRNQPQHF
CDR3nt: TGTGCCAGCAACAGGGACAGGACCCGCAATCAGCCCCAGCATTTT

j_gene: TRBJ2-3
abundance: .
d_gene: .
v_gene: TRBV5-1
len: 17
CDR3aa: CASSLGFAGKETDTQYF
CDR3nt: TGCGCCAGCAGCTTGGGATTCGCAGGGAAGGAAACAGATACGCAGTATTTT

j_gene: TRBJ1-2
abundance: .
d_gene: .
v_gene: TRBV4-2
len: 15
CDR3aa: CASSQEEASGYGYTF
CDR3nt: TGTGCCAGCAGCCAAGAAGAGGCCAGCGGCTATGGCTACACCTTC

j_gene: TRBJ2-5
abundance: .
d_gene: TRBD2
v_gene: TRBV20-1
len: 14
CDR3aa: CSARTSVYQETQYF
CDR3nt: TGCAGTGCTCGGACTAGCGTGTACCAAGAGACCCAGTACTTC

j_gene: TRBJ1-2
abundance: .
d_gene: .
v_gene: TRBV7-2
len: 15
CDR3aa: CASSLNLIQVYGYTF
CDR3nt: TGTGCCAGCAGCTTAAATTTGATACAGGTCTATGGCTACACCTTC

j_gene: TRBJ2-1
abundance: many
d_gene: .
v_gene: TRBV27
len: 15
CDR3aa: CASSLSPAYGDEQFF
CDR3nt: TGTGCCAGCAGTTTATCTCCAGCCTATGGCGATGAGCAGTTCTTC

j_gene: TRBJ2-3
abundance: .
d_gene: TRBD2
v_gene: TRBV4-1
len: 17
CDR3aa: CASSHRERGYSTDTQYF
CDR3nt: TGCGCCAGCAGCCACCGCGAGCGGGGGTATAGCACAGATACGCAGTATTTT

j_gene: TRBJ1-2
abundance: many
d_gene: .
v_gene: TRBV28
len: 14
CDR3aa: CASSLSDRNYGYTF
CDR3nt: TGTGCCAGCAGTTTATCTGACAGGAACTATGGCTACACCTTC

j_gene: TRBJ1-1
abundance: few
d_gene: .
v_gene: TRBV27
len: 13
CDR3aa: CASSLLLGGLAFF
CDR3nt: TGTGCCAGCAGTTTATTATTAGGGGGGCTGGCTTTCTTT

j_gene: TRBJ2-7
abundance: .
d_gene: .
v_gene: TRBV4-1
len: 16
CDR3aa: CASSQDARVTTYEQYF
CDR3nt: TGCGCCAGCAGCCAAGATGCGAGGGTTACGACCTACGAGCAGTACTTC

j_gene: TRBJ2-1
abundance: .
d_gene: TRBD1
v_gene: TRBV29-1
len: 14
CDR3aa: CSGGQKVYYNEQFF
CDR3nt: TGCAGCGGGGGACAGAAGGTGTACTACAATGAGCAGTTCTTC

j_gene: TRBJ2-7
abundance: once
d_gene: TRBD1
v_gene: TRBV6-5
len: 15
CDR3aa: CASSSTRTGRDEQYF
CDR3nt: TGTGCCAGCAGTTCGACAAGGACAGGGCGGGACGAGCAGTACTTC

j_gene: TRBJ2-1
abundance: .
d_gene: TRBD2
v_gene: TRBV6-1
len: 15
CDR3aa: CASSATSGRAYEQFF
CDR3nt: TGTGCCAGCAGTGCGACTAGCGGGAGGGCGTATGAGCAGTTCTTC

j_gene: TRBJ2-5
abundance: .
d_gene: TRBD2
v_gene: TRBV4-2
len: 17
CDR3aa: CASSQGAGTSGRETQYF
CDR3nt: TGTGCCAGCAGCCAGGGGGCCGGGACTAGCGGGAGAGAGACCCAGTACTTC

j_gene: TRBJ2-2
abundance: many
d_gene: TRBD1
v_gene: TRBV7-2
len: 15
CDR3aa: CASSSRTGSTGELFF
CDR3nt: TGTGCCAGCAGCTCCCGGACAGGGTCCACCGGGGAGCTGTTTTTT

j_gene: TRBJ2-1
abundance: many
d_gene: .
v_gene: TRBV20-1
len: 11
CDR3aa: CSARTDNEQFF
CDR3nt: TGCAGTGCCAGGACAGACAATGAGCAGTTCTTC

j_gene: TRBJ2-3
abundance: .
d_gene: .
v_gene: TRBV24-1
len: 13
CDR3aa: CATSVLGQDTQYF
CDR3nt: TGTGCCACCAGTGTCTTGGGGCAAGATACGCAGTATTTT

j_gene: TRBJ1-2
abundance: .
d_gene: .
v_gene: TRBV4-3
len: 15
CDR3aa: CASSRWAGEIYGYTF
CDR3nt: TGCGCCAGCAGCCGCTGGGCAGGAGAAATCTATGGCTACACCTTC

j_gene: TRBJ2-3
abundance: few
d_gene: TRBD2
v_gene: TRBV28
len: 16
CDR3aa: CASSYSGGARTDTQYF
CDR3nt: TGTGCCAGCAGTTATAGCGGGGGGGCGCGCACAGATACGCAGTATTTT

j_gene: TRBJ2-5
abundance: .
d_gene: .
v_gene: TRBV18
len: 12
CDR3aa: CASSAEAWTQYF
CDR3nt: TGTGCCAGCTCGGCCGAGGCGTGGACCCAGTACTTC

j_gene: TRBJ1-3
abundance: many
d_gene: .
v_gene: TRBV12-3/TRBV12-4
len: 16
CDR3aa: CASSLAGRSSGNTIYF
CDR3nt: TGTGCCAGCAGTTTAGCGGGACGGAGCTCTGGAAACACCATATATTTT

j_gene: TRBJ2-1
abundance: .
d_gene: .
v_gene: TRBV11-2
len: 14
CDR3aa: CASSPRPSYNEQFF
CDR3nt: TGTGCCAGCAGCCCGCGTCCATCCTACAATGAGCAGTTCTTC

j_gene: TRBJ2-5
abundance: few
d_gene: .
v_gene: TRBV11-2
len: 18
CDR3aa: CASSFGKILTGQQRTQYF
CDR3nt: TGTGCCAGCAGCTTCGGTAAAATCCTGACAGGCCAACAGCGGACCCAGTACTTC

j_gene: TRBJ2-7
abundance: .
d_gene: TRBD1
v_gene: TRBV5-6
len: 15
CDR3aa: CASSQRQGIVHEQYF
CDR3nt: TGTGCCAGCAGCCAAAGACAGGGAATAGTCCACGAGCAGTACTTC

j_gene: TRBJ2-7
abundance: few
d_gene: .
v_gene: TRBV20-1
len: 15
CDR3aa: CSARVLTTASYEQYF
CDR3nt: TGCAGTGCTAGAGTTTTGACTACCGCCTCCTACGAGCAGTACTTC

j_gene: TRBJ2-1
abundance: .
d_gene: TRBD2
v_gene: TRBV11-2
len: 16
CDR3aa: CASSSILAMGGDEQFF
CDR3nt: TGTGCCAGCAGCTCCATCCTAGCGATGGGGGGGGATGAGCAGTTCTTC

j_gene: TRBJ2-1
abundance: few
d_gene: TRBD2
v_gene: TRBV7-2
len: 16
CDR3aa: CASSGKGLARYNEQFF
CDR3nt: TGTGCCAGCAGCGGGAAGGGACTAGCCCGCTACAATGAGCAGTTCTTC

j_gene: TRBJ1-5
abundance: .
d_gene: .
v_gene: TRBV12-3/TRBV12-4
len: 15
CDR3aa: CASSLHFNSNQPQHF
CDR3nt: TGTGCCAGCAGTCTACACTTCAATAGCAATCAGCCCCAGCATTTT

j_gene: TRBJ2-3
abundance: .
d_gene: TRBD2
v_gene: TRBV2
len: 18
CDR3aa: CASSSYVLAGTSTDTQYF
CDR3nt: TGTGCCAGCAGTTCCTACGTACTAGCGGGGACTAGCACAGATACGCAGTATTTT

j_gene: TRBJ1-5
abundance: few
d_gene: TRBD1
v_gene: TRBV4-2
len: 15
CDR3aa: CASTPQRAGGQPQHF
CDR3nt: TGTGCCAGCACCCCTCAGCGGGCAGGGGGTCAGCCCCAGCATTTT

j_gene: TRBJ2-5
abundance: .
d_gene: TRBD2
v_gene: TRBV20-1
len: 15
CDR3aa: CSARDAGGSGETQYF
CDR3nt: TGCAGTGCTAGAGACGCGGGGGGGAGCGGAGAGACCCAGTACTTC

j_gene: TRBJ2-2
abundance: .
d_gene: TRBD1
v_gene: TRBV4-1
len: 19
CDR3aa: CASSQKAGTGAVNTGELFF
CDR3nt: TGCGCCAGCAGCCAAAAGGCCGGGACAGGGGCCGTGAACACCGGGGAGCTGTTTTTT

j_gene: TRBJ1-5
abundance: few
d_gene: .
v_gene: TRBV20-1
len: 16
CDR3aa: CSARARGRGSNQPQHF
CDR3nt: TGCAGTGCTAGGGCTAGGGGTAGGGGGAGCAATCAGCCCCAGCATTTT

j_gene: TRBJ2-7
abundance: .
d_gene: .
v_gene: TRBV20-1
len: 16
CDR3aa: CSARDAGPVTVYEQYF
CDR3nt: TGCAGTGCTAGAGACGCGGGGCCCGTCACGGTCTACGAGCAGTACTTC

j_gene: TRBJ2-7
abundance: .
d_gene: .
v_gene: TRBV5-1
len: 14
CDR3aa: CASRPPDRTYEQYF
CDR3nt: TGCGCCAGCAGGCCTCCGGACCGAACGTACGAGCAGTACTTC

j_gene: TRBJ2-1
abundance: few
d_gene: TRBD2
v_gene: TRBV14
len: 17
CDR3aa: CASSQVLTSGFYNEQFF
CDR3nt: TGTGCCAGCAGCCAAGTTTTGACTAGCGGGTTCTACAATGAGCAGTTCTTC

j_gene: TRBJ2-5
abundance: few
d_gene: TRBD2
v_gene: TRBV5-1
len: 16
CDR3aa: CASSSLAGAFQETQYF
CDR3nt: TGCGCCAGCAGCTCCCTCGCGGGAGCCTTCCAAGAGACCCAGTACTTC

j_gene: TRBJ2-3
abundance: .
d_gene: TRBD2
v_gene: TRBV5-4
len: 15
CDR3aa: CASSPSGSFTDTQYF
CDR3nt: TGTGCCAGCAGTCCTAGCGGGAGCTTCACAGATACGCAGTATTTT

j_gene: TRBJ1-3
abundance: .
d_gene: .
v_gene: TRBV10-3
len: 16
CDR3aa: CAISMNRAISGNTIYF
CDR3nt: TGTGCCATCAGTATGAACAGGGCCATCTCTGGAAACACCATATATTTT

j_gene: TRBJ2-3
abundance: many
d_gene: TRBD2
v_gene: TRBV7-6
len: 19
CDR3aa: CASSPIFRGLAPDRDTQYF
CDR3nt: TGTGCCAGCAGCCCAATTTTCAGGGGACTAGCGCCTGATAGAGATACGCAGTATTTT

j_gene: TRBJ2-1
abundance: .
d_gene: .
v_gene: TRBV5-1
len: 16
CDR3aa: CASSLAGTRAYNEQFF
CDR3nt: TGCGCCAGCAGCTTGGCCGGGACAAGGGCCTACAATGAGCAGTTCTTC

j_gene: TRBJ2-7
abundance: many
d_gene: .
v_gene: TRBV6-2/TRBV6-3
len: 15
CDR3aa: CASSYSGQGFYEQYF
CDR3nt: TGTGCCAGCAGTTACTCGGGTCAGGGATTCTACGAGCAGTACTTC